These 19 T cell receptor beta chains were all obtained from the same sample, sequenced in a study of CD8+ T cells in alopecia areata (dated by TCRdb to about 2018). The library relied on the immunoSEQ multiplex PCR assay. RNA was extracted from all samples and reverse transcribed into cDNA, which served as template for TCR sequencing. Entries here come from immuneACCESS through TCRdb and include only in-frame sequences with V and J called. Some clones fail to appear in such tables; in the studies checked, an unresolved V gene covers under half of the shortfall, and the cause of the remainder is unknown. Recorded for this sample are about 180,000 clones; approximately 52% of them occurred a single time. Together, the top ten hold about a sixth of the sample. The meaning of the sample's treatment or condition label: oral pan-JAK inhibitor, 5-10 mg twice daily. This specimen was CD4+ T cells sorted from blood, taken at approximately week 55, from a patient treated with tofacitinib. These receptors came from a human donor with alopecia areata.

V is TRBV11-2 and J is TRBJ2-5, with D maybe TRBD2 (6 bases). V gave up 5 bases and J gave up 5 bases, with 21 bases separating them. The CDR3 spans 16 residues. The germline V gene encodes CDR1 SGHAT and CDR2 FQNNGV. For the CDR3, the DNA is TGTGCCAGCAGCCCCGCGGGGAGAAAGACATGGGAGACCCAGTACTTC. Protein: CASSPAGRKTWETQYF.

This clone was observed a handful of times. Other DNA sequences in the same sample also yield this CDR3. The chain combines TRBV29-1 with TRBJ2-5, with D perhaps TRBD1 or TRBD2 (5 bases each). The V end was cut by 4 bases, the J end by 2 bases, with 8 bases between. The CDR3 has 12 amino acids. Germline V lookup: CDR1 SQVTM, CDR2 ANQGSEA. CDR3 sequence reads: CSVGDRQETQYF. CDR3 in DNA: TGCAGCGTTGGGGACCGGCAAGAGACCCAGTACTTC.

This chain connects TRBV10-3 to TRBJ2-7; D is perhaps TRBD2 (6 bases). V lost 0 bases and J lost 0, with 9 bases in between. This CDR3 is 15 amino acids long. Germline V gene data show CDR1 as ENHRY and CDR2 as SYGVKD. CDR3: CAISESLARSYEQYF. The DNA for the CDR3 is TGTGCCATCAGTGAGTCACTAGCCCGCTCCTACGAGCAGTACTTC.

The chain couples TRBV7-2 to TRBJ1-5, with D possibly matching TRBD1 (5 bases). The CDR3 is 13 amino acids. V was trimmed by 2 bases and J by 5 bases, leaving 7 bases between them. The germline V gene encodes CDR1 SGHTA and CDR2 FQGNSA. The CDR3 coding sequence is TGTGCCAGCAGCTTACGAGGGGATCAGCCCCAGCATTTT. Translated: CASSLRGDQPQHF.

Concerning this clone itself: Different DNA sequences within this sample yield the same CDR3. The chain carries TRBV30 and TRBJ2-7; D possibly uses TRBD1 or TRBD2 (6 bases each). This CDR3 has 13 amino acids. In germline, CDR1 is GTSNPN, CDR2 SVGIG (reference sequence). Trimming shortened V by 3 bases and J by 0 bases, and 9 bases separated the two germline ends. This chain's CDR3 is CAWRRGVSYEQYF. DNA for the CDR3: TGTGCCTGGAGAAGGGGGGTCTCCTACGAGCAGTACTTC.

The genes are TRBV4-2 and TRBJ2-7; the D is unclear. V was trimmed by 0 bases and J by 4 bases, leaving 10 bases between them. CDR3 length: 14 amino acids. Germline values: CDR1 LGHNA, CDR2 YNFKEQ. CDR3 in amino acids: CASSQDWERYEQYF. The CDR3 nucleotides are TGTGCCAGCAGCCAAGATTGGGAAAGATACGAGCAGTACTTC.

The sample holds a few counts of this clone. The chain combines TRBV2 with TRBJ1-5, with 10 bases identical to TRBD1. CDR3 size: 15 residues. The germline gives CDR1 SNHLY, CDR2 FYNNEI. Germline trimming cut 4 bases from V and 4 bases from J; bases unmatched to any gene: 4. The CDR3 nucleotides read TGTGCCAGCAGTGGGGGGACAGGGGATAATCAGCCCCAGCATTTT. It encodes CASSGGTGDNQPQHF.

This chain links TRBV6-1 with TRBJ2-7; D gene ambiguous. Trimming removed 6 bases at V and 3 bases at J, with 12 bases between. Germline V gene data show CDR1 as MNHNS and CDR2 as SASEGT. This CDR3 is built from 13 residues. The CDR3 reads CASRPRSLYEQYF. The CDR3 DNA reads TGTGCCAGCAGGCCGAGGAGTCTCTACGAGCAGTACTTC.

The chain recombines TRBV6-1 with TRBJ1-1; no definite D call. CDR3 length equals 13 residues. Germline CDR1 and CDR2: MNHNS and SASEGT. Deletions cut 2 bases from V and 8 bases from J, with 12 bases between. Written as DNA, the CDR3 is TGTGCCAGCAGTGAAACATTGACGACGGAAGCTTTCTTT. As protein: CASSETLTTEAFF.

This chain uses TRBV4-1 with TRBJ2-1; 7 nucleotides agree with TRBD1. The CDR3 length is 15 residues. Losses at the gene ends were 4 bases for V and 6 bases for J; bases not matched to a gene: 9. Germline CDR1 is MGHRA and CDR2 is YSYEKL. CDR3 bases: TGCGCCAGCAGCCGGTTAGGGGGCCGCCTCAATGAGCAGTTCTTC. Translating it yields CASSRLGGRLNEQFF.

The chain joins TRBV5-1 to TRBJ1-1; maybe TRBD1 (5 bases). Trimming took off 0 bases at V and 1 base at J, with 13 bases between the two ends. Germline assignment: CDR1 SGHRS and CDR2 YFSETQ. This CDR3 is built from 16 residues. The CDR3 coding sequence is TGCGCCAGCAGCTTGGACCCACAGGCGACGAACACTGAAGCTTTCTTT. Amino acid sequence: CASSLDPQATNTEAFF.

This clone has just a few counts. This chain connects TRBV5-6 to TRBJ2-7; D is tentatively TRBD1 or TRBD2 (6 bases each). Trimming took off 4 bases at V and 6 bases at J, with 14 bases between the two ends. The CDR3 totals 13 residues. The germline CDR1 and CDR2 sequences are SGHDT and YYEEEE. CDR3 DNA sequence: TGTGCCAGCAGCCCATGGGGGGCCTCCGAGCAGTACTTC. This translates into CASSPWGASEQYF.

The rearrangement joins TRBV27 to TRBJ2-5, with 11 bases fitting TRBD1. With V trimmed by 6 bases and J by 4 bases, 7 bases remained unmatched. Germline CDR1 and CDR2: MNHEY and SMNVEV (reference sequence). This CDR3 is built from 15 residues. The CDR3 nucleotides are TGTGCCAGCAGCAGCGGGACAGGGGGAGCAGAGACCCAGTACTTC. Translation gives CASSSGTGGAETQYF.

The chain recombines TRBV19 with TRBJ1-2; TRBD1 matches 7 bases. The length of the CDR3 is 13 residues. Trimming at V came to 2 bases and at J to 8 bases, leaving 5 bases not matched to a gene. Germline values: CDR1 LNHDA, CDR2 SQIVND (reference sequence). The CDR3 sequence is CASSISYRGGYTF. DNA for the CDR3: TGTGCCAGTAGTATATCCTACAGGGGCGGCTACACCTTC.

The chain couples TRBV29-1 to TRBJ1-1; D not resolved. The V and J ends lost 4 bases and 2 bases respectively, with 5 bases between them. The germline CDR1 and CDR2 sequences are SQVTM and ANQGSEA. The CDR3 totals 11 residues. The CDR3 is CSVGVNTEAFF. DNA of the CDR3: TGCAGCGTTGGGGTCAACACTGAAGCTTTCTTT.

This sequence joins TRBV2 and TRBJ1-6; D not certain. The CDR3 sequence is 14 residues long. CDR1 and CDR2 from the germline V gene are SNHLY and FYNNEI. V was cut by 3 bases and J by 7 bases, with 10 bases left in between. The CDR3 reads CASSEEIENSPLHF. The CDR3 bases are TGTGCCAGCAGTGAGGAGATAGAGAATTCACCCCTCCACTTT. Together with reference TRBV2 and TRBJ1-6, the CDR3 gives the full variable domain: EPEVTQTPSHQVTQMGQEVILRCVPISNHLYFYWYRQILGQKVEFLVSFYNNEISEKSEIFDDQFSVERPDGSNFTLKIRSTKLEDSAMYFCASSEEIENSPLHFGNGTRLTVT.

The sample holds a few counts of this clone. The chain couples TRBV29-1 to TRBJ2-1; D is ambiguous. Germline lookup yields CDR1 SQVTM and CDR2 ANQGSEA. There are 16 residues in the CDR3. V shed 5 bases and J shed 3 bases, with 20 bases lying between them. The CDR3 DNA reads TGCAGCGTTTCCGAGTCCCGCCTTGGGCTCTACAATGAGCAGTTCTTC. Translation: CSVSESRLGLYNEQFF.

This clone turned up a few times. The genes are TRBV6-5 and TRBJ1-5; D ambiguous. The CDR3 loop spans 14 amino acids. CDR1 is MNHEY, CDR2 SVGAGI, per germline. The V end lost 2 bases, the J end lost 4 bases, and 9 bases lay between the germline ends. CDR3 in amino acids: CASSYRGTNQPQHF. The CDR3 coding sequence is TGTGCCAGCAGTTACCGGGGTACTAATCAGCCCCAGCATTTT.

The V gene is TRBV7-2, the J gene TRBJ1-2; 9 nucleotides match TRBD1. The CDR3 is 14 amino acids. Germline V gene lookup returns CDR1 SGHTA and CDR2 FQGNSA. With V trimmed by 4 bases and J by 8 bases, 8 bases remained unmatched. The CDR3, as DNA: TGTGCCAGCAGCTCAAGGGACAGGGCGAGGGGCTACACCTTC. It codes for CASSSRDRARGYTF.